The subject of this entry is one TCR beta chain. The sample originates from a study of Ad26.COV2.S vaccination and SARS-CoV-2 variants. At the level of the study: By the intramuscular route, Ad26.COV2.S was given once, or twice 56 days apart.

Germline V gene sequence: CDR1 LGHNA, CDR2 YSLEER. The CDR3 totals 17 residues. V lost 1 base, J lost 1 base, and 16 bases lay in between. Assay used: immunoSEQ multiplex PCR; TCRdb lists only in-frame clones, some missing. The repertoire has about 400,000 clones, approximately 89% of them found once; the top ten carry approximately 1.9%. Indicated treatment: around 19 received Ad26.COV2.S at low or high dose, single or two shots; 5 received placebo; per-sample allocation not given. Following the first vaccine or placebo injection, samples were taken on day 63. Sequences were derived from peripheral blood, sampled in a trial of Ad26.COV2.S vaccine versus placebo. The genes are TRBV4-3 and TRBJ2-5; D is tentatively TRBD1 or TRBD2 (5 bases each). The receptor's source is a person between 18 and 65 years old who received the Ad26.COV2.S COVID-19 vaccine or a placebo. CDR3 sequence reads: CASSQGGRETGQETQYF. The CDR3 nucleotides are TGCGCCAGCAGCCAAGGAGGTCGGGAAACAGGCCAAGAGACCCAGTACTTC.